Following are 7 T cell receptor beta chains from one sample sequenced in a study of T cell changes during pregnancy in multiple sclerosis (dated by TCRdb to between 2018 and 2021). Library method: the immunoSEQ multiplex PCR assay. The source is immuneACCESS, and TCRdb retained only in-frame sequences with V and J called. Part of the clones is not carried over; for the studies checked, unresolved V genes explain less than half of this, and the remainder is unexplained. Within this sample are about 52,000 clones, with approximately 92% of them counted one time only. About 0.15% of the sample is taken by the ten largest. This material consisted of CD4+ T cells from peripheral blood mononuclear cells, taken after pregnancy. These receptor sequences come from a female donor in good health, enrolled as a control in a pregnancy study.

The rearrangement links TRBV5-4 to TRBJ2-3, with D unresolved. The CDR3 is 15 residues long. Germline V gene data show CDR1 as SGHNT and CDR2 as YYREEE (reference sequence). V shed 2 bases and J shed 2 bases, with 12 bases lying between them. The CDR3 bases are TGTGCCAGCAGCTTCCGAAGACAAACCACAGATACGCAGTATTTT. As protein: CASSFRRQTTDTQYF.

V gene TRBV30 combines with J gene TRBJ1-6; the match to TRBD1 covers 7 bases. Germline V gives CDR1 GTSNPN, CDR2 SVGIG (reference sequence). CDR3 size: 16 residues. The V segment lost 3 bases and the J segment 2 bases; nucleotides outside the gene matches: 7. CDR3 in DNA: TGTGCCTGGAGGGGGGACAGAGCAGCCTATAATTCACCCCTCCACTTT. Translated, it gives CAWRGDRAAYNSPLHF.

The chain combines TRBV5-6 with TRBJ1-2; TRBD1 aligns across 9 bases. Germline CDR1 and CDR2: SGHDT and YYEEEE. The V gene end was trimmed by 4 bases and the J gene end by 4 bases; junction bases not matched to a gene: 14. The CDR3 runs 17 residues. CDR3 amino acids: CASSIRDRALFVYGYTF. DNA of the CDR3: TGTGCCAGCAGCATCCGGGACAGGGCCCTTTTTGTCTATGGCTACACCTTC.

The chain has TRBV7-4 and TRBJ1-6, with 10 bases that match TRBD1. The CDR3 is made up of 16 amino acids. Germline V gives CDR1 SGHVT, CDR2 SQSDAQ. J gave up 8 bases and V 2 bases, and 6 bases lay outside the gene matches. The CDR3 is CASSLRGQGRDSPLHF. CDR3 nucleotides: TGTGCCAGCAGCTTAAGGGGACAGGGGCGTGATTCACCCCTCCACTTT.

This chain joins TRBV14 and TRBJ1-3; tentative D call: TRBD1 (6 bases). The CDR3 is made up of 15 amino acids. Germline assignment: CDR1 SGHDN and CDR2 FVKESK. V lost 4 bases to trimming and J lost 2 bases, with 12 bases between them. The CDR3 nucleotides are TGTGCCAGCAGCCGCACAGGGAAAACTGGAAACACCATATATTTT. Protein: CASSRTGKTGNTIYF.

The chain has TRBV2 and TRBJ2-3; D gene unclear. CDR3 length equals 12 residues. V was shortened by 8 bases and J by 1 base, with 7 bases between the two germline ends. In germline, CDR1 is SNHLY, CDR2 FYNNEI. In DNA, the CDR3 is TGTGCCAGCTGTCTCCGCACAGATACGCAGTATTTT. Encoded protein: CASCLRTDTQYF.

V gene TRBV6-6 combines with J gene TRBJ1-3; D perhaps matches TRBD1 (5 bases). The V and J ends lost 5 bases and 0 bases respectively, with 14 bases between them. The CDR3 has 16 residues. CDR1 is MNHNY and CDR2 is SVGAGI in the germline V gene (reference sequence). The CDR3 here is CASSPQGPISGNTIYF. In DNA, the CDR3 is TGTGCCAGCAGTCCTCAGGGCCCAATCTCTGGAAACACCATATATTTT.